In its sample, the clone carrying this T cell receptor (beta chain) was seen a few times. Only in-frame clones appear in the TCRdb table, and some are missing; sequencing was by immunoSEQ multiplex PCR. The table lists about 300,000 clones, approximately 86% of them singletons, with under 3% in the top ten. CDR3 length: 15 residues. Germline V gives CDR1 SGHTS, CDR2 YDEGEE. V gave up 1 base and J gave up 4 bases, with 14 bases separating them. These data originate in a study of blood T cell repertoires in COVID-19. The clonotype comes from a woman under 30 who had recovered from COVID-19. The sequencing sample was made of PBMCs or T cells enriched from blood (not recorded which). J is TRBJ1-1 and V is TRBV5-8; D might be TRBD1 (5 bases). The CDR3 loop reads CASSLMVGQGTEAFF. For the CDR3, the DNA is TGTGCCAGCAGCTTGATGGTGGGGCAGGGCACTGAAGCTTTCTTT.